This TCR beta chain was documented in a study of shared clonotypes between healthy human individuals. Positive CCR7 selection of CD45RO-negative cells yielded the naive CD8 cells, and terminally differentiated effector memory CD45RA+ cells were excluded. The CDR3 consists of 14 residues. Germline CDR1 SQVTM, CDR2 ANQGSEA. Trimming took 0 bases from V and 6 from J, leaving 14 bases between them. TCRdb's table, derived via immunoSEQ multiplex PCR, lists solely in-frame clones and lacks some. The table lists millions of clones, 93% of them singletons. Material: naive CD8+ T cells from PBMCs. This sequence was found in a man aged 18 to 29 in good health. Some clones in this sample may be carry-over from other donors' samples. This chain joins TRBV29-1 and TRBJ2-5; perhaps TRBD2 as D (5 bases). The CDR3 bases are TGCAGCGTTGAAGATGAAGTAGCGAGGAAGACCCAGTACTTC. Residues: CSVEDEVARKTQYF.